Below, 5 T cell receptor beta chains from the same sample are listed, as sequenced in a study of monozygotic twins with inflammatory bowel disease. TCRdb processed the 5' RACE reads again and assigns one entry to each CDR3 protein, with no DNA. In total, the table holds approximately 330,000 distinct CDR3 sequences. Sequencing used blood. The receptor source for this set is a human donor with ulcerative colitis or Crohn's disease, or a healthy co-twin of an affected twin (not recorded which).

V usage is TRBV7-2 and J usage is TRBJ2-7. The CDR3 extends over 14 amino acids. Germline V gene sequence: CDR1 SGHTA, CDR2 FQGNSA. CDR3 residues: CASSLSGDSYEQYF.

This chain joins TRBV5-5 and TRBJ1-2. The CDR3 has 14 amino acids. Germline CDR1 reads SGHKS; CDR2 reads YYEKEE (reference sequence). CDR3 sequence reads: CASSLEGLGYGYTF.

The chain has TRBV7-2 and TRBJ2-7; the TRBD1 assignment by TCRdb is unverifiable without DNA. The V gene's germline CDR1 is SGHTA and CDR2 FQGNSA. This CDR3 has 15 residues. The CDR3: CASSTTGTPAAEQYF.

J is TRBJ2-5 and V is TRBV5-1; the D call of TRBD1 rests on TCRdb alone, since no DNA is present to check it. The CDR3 is 15 residues long. Per germline, CDR1 SGHRS and CDR2 YFSETQ. The CDR3 loop reads CASSLRGGVEETQYF.

The J gene is TRBJ1-4, the V gene TRBV6-1; TCRdb lists TRBD1, though no DNA is available to test this call. The CDR3 has 16 amino acids. Germline loops: CDR1 MNHNS, CDR2 SASEGT. CDR3 amino acids: CASSGQGAPRGEKLFF.